These T cell receptor beta chains were read from a single sample in a study of T cell responses to AZD1222 COVID-19 vaccine. TCRdb's table, derived via immunoSEQ multiplex PCR, lists solely in-frame clones and lacks some. The sample carries 20,000 to 25,000 clones, around 90% recorded once. Sequences were derived from peripheral blood, sampled 28 days after the second AZD1222 dose. Source of these receptors: an adult who received the AZD1222 COVID-19 vaccine. Each CDR3 is given with its conserved first and last residue. D genes are given only for firm matches. Clone size, where shown, is once, few, many, or a class for clones that have expanded.

TRBV5-1	TRBJ2-1	TRBD2	few	TGCGCCAGCAGAGGACTAGCGGGAGGGCCTCATGAGCAGTTCTTC	CASRGLAGGPHEQFF
TRBV12-3/TRBV12-4	TRBJ1-2	-	-	TGTGCCAGCTCCCCCTCGGGGGGGTATGGCTACACCTTC	CASSPSGGYGYTF
TRBV28	TRBJ2-4	-	-	TGTGCCAGCAGTCCAGACAGGTTCTTAGCCAAAAACATTCAGTACTTC	CASSPDRFLAKNIQYF
TRBV5-4	TRBJ2-7	-	-	TGTGCCAGCAGCTTGTGGTCCTACTCACCCTACGAGCAGTACTTC	CASSLWSYSPYEQYF
TRBV7-3	TRBJ2-2	-	-	TGTGCCAGCAGCTCCGGCTCGGGCGTAGCCGGGGAGCTGTTTTTT	CASSSGSGVAGELFF
TRBV29-1	TRBJ1-2	-	-	TGCAGCGTTGATCGTCGGTCATCGAGGGTAAATGGCTACACCTTC	CSVDRRSSRVNGYTF
TRBV9	TRBJ2-3	TRBD2	once	TGTGCCAGCAGCGTAGGGACTAGTAGTGCAGATACGCAGTATTTT	CASSVGTSSADTQYF
TRBV11-1	TRBJ2-6	-	-	TGTGCCAGCAGACCAACAGCCTCTGGGGCCAACGTCCTGACTTTC	CASRPTASGANVLTF
TRBV30	TRBJ1-1	-	-	TGTGCCTGGAGTGCCAGGGCCACTGAAGCTTTCTTT	CAWSARATEAFF
TRBV4-3	TRBJ2-3	TRBD1	-	TGCGCCAGCAGCCAATATCTACGGACAGGGGGAGCGGAAGATACGCAGTATTTT	CASSQYLRTGGAEDTQYF
TRBV6-1	TRBJ1-2	-	-	TGTGCCAGCAGTGAATCAGGGACCTATGGCTACACCTTC	CASSESGTYGYTF
TRBV19	TRBJ2-1	TRBD2	-	TGTGCCAGTAGCCGTAGCGGGGGCCGTTTAGGATACAATGAGCAGTTCTTC	CASSRSGGRLGYNEQFF
TRBV2	TRBJ1-3	-	-	TGTGCCAGCAGTGGGATGTTCTCTGGAAACACCATATATTTT	CASSGMFSGNTIYF
TRBV10-3	TRBJ2-1	TRBD2	once	TGTGCCATCAGGGGGACTAGGGACAATGAGCAGTTCTTC	CAIRGTRDNEQFF
TRBV4-2	TRBJ2-7	TRBD2	-	TGTGCCAGCAGCCAAGGGACTAGCGGGGCCTCAGAGCAGTACTTC	CASSQGTSGASEQYF
TRBV19	TRBJ1-1	TRBD1	few	TGTGCCACCCATTCAGGGGGAGGGAACACTGAAGCTTTCTTT	CATHSGGGNTEAFF
TRBV5-1	TRBJ2-7	TRBD2	-	TGCGCCAGCAGCCCTCAGACTAGCGGGTACGAGCAGTACTTC	CASSPQTSGYEQYF
TRBV12-5	TRBJ2-5	-	-	TGTGCTAGTGGTATACAACTAGCTGGGGGTCTTGGGACCCAGTACTTC	CASGIQLAGGLGTQYF
TRBV14	TRBJ1-6	-	-	TGTGCCAGCAGCCAAGAGGTGTACGATTCACCCCTCCACTTT	CASSQEVYDSPLHF
TRBV20-1	TRBJ1-5	-	-	TGCAGTGCTAGTAAATTTCGTGCGGCTTATCAGCCCCAGCATTTT	CSASKFRAAYQPQHF
TRBV20-1	TRBJ2-1	-	-	TGCAGTGCTAGTAATTGGGCTGAGCAGTTCTTC	CSASNWAEQFF
TRBV7-9	TRBJ1-6	-	-	TGTGCCAGCAGTCTGGCGGGGAGGGATTCACCCCTCCACTTT	CASSLAGRDSPLHF
TRBV6-5	TRBJ1-1	-	-	TGTGCCAGCAGTCCCCGCTGGGGCATGAACACTGAAGCTTTCTTT	CASSPRWGMNTEAFF
TRBV27	TRBJ2-6	TRBD2	-	TGTGCCAGCAGTGGACTAGCGGGAGGGCCTGGGGCCAACGTCCTGACTTTC	CASSGLAGGPGANVLTF
TRBV6-5	TRBJ2-7	TRBD2	-	TGTGCCAGCAGCGCCGGACTAGCGGGAGGTTCCTGGCAGTACTTC	CASSAGLAGGSWQYF
TRBV19	TRBJ1-4	-	-	TGTGCCAGTAGTATAGAAGTGACCGATGAAAAACTGTTTTTT	CASSIEVTDEKLFF
TRBV6-4	TRBJ2-7	-	-	TGTGCCAGCCCGGACATCTCCTACGAGCAGTACTTC	CASPDISYEQYF
TRBV7-8	TRBJ1-1	TRBD1	-	TGTGCCAGCAGCTTAGGACAGGGGTGGGACACTGAAGCTTTCTTT	CASSLGQGWDTEAFF
TRBV5-1	TRBJ2-7	TRBD1	-	TGCGCCAGCAGCGCGACTACCTCCGGGACAGGGGACGAGCAGTACTTC	CASSATTSGTGDEQYF